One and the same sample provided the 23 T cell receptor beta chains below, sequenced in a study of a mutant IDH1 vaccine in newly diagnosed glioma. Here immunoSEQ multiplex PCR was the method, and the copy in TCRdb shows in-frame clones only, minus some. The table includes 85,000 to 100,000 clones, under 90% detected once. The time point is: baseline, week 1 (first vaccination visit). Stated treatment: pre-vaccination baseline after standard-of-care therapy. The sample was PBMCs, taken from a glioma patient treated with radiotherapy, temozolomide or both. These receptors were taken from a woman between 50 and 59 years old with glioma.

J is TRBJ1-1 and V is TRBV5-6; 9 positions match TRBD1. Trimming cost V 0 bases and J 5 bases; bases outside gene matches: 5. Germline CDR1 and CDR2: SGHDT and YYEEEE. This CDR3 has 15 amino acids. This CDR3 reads CASSLEGTGWTEAFF. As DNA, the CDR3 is TGTGCCAGCAGCTTGGAGGGGACAGGGTGGACTGAAGCTTTCTTT.

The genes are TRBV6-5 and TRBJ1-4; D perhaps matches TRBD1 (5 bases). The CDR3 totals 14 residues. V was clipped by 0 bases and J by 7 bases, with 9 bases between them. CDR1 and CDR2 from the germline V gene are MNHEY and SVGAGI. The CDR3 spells CASSYSGGVEKLFF. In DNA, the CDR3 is TGTGCCAGCAGTTACTCTGGGGGGGTTGAAAAACTGTTTTTT.

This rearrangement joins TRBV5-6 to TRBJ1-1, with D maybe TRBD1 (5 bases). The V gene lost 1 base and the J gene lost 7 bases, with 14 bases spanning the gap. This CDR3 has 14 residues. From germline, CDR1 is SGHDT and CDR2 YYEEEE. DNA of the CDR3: TGTGCCAGCAGCTTGTCGCGACAGCGTCTTGAAGCTTTCTTT. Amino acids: CASSLSRQRLEAFF.

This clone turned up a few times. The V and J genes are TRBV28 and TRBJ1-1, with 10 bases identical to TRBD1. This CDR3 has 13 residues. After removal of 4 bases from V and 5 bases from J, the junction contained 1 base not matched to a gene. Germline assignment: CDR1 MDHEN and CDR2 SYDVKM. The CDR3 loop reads CASSWGQGTEAFF. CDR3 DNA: TGTGCCAGCAGTTGGGGACAGGGGACTGAAGCTTTCTTT.

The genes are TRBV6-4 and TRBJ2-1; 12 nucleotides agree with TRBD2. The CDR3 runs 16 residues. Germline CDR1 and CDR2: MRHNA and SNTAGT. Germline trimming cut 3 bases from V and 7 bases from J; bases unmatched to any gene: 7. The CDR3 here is CASSERLAGGLNEQFF. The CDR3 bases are TGTGCCAGCAGTGAACGGCTAGCGGGGGGGCTGAATGAGCAGTTCTTC.

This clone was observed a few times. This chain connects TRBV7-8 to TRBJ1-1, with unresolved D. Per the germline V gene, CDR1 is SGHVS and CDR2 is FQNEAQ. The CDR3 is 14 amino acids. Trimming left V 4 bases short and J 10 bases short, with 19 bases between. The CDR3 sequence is CASSSRSNTATAFF. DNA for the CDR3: TGTGCCAGCAGCTCCCGAAGTAACACTGCCACAGCTTTCTTT.

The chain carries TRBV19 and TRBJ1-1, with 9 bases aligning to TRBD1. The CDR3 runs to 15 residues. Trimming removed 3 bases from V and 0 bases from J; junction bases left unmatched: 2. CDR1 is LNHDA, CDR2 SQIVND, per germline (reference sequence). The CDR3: CASSMTGGMNTEAFF. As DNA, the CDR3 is TGTGCCAGTAGTATGACAGGGGGTATGAACACTGAAGCTTTCTTT.

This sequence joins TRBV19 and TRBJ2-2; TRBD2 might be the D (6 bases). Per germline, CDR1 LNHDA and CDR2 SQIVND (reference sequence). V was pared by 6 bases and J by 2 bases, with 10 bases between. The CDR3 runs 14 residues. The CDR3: CASRWGTNTGELFF. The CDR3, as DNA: TGTGCCAGTAGATGGGGGACTAACACCGGGGAGCTGTTTTTT.

CDR3 nucleotide sequence: TGTGCCAGCAGTGGGCCTTTCACCGGGGAGCTGTTTTTT. Amino acids: CASSGPFTGELFF. The V and J genes are TRBV6-1 and TRBJ2-2, with D hard to call. The V end was cut by 4 bases, the J end by 4 bases, with 7 bases between. The CDR3 totals 13 residues. The germline CDR1 and CDR2 sequences are MNHNS and SASEGT.

Here the CDR3 reads CASSVGGDTALGGEQYF. The DNA for the CDR3 is TGTGCCAGCAGCGTTGGCGGGGACACGGCCCTTGGGGGCGAGCAGTACTTC. The J gene is TRBJ2-7, the V gene TRBV9; D is perhaps TRBD1 or TRBD2 (6 bases each). Trimming removed 2 bases at V and 6 bases at J, with 24 bases between. Germline CDR1 and CDR2: SGDLS and YYNGEE. The CDR3 is 17 amino acids.

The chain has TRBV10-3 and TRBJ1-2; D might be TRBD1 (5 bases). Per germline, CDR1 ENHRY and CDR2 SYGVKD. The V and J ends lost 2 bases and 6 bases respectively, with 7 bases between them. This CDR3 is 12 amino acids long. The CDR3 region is CAISEGQDGYTF. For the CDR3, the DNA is TGTGCCATCAGTGAGGGACAAGATGGCTACACCTTC.

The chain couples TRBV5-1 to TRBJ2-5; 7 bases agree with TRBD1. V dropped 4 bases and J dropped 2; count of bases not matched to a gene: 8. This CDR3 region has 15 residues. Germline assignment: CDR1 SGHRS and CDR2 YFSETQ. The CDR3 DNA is TGCGCCAGCAGCATCCGGGACAGCTTACAAGAGACCCAGTACTTC. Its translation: CASSIRDSLQETQYF.

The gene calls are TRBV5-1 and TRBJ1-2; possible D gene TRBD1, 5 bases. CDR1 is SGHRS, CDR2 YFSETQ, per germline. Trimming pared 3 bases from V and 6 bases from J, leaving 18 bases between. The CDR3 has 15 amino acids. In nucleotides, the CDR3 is TGCGCCAGCAGCTCCGCGGGGCCCCTGACAGATGGCTACACCTTC. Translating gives CASSSAGPLTDGYTF.

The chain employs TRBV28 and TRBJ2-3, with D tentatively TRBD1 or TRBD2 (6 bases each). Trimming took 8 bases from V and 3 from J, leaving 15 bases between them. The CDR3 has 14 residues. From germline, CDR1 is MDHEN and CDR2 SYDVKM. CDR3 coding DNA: TGTGCCAGCGACCCCAGGGGACTTACAGATACGCAGTATTTT. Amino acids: CASDPRGLTDTQYF.

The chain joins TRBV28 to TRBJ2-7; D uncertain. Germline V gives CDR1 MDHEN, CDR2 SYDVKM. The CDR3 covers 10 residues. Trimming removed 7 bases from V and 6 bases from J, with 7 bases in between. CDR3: CASIGGEQYF. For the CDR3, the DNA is TGTGCCAGCATTGGTGGCGAGCAGTACTTC.

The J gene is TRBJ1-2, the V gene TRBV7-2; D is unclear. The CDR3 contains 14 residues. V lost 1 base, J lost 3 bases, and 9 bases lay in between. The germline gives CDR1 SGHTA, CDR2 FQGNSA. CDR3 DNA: TGTGCCAGCAGCTTAGGAAGGGCGGACTATGGCTACACCTTC. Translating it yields CASSLGRADYGYTF.

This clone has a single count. CDR3 amino acids: CASSFQETQYF. In DNA form, the CDR3 reads TGTGCCAGCAGCTTCCAAGAGACCCAGTACTTC. The chain employs TRBV14 and TRBJ2-5; D unclear. Germline values: CDR1 SGHDN, CDR2 FVKESK. Trimming took off 5 bases at V and 1 base at J, with 2 bases between the two ends. The CDR3 loop spans 11 amino acids.

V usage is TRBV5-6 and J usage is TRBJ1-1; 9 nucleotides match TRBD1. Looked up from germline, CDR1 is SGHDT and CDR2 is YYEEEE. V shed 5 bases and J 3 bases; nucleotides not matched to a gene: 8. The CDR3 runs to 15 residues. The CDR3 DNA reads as TGTGCCAGCAGTTTTGGGACAGGGAGGGACACTGAAGCTTTCTTT. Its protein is CASSFGTGRDTEAFF. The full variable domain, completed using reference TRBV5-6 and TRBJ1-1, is DAGVTQSPTHLIKTRGQQVTLRCSPKSGHDTVSWYQQALGQGPQFIFQYYEEEERQRGNFPDRFSGHQFPNYSSELNVNALLLGDSALYLCASSFGTGRDTEAFFGQGTRLTVV.

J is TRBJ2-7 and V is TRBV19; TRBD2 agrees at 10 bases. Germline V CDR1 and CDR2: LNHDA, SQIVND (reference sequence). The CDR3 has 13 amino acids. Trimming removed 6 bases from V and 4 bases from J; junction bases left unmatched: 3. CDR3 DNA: TGTGCCAGTAGACTAGCGGGGACTTACGAGCAGTACTTC. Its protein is CASRLAGTYEQYF.

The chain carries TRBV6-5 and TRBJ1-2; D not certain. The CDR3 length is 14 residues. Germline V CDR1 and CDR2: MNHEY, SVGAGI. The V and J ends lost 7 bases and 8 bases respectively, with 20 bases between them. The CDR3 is CASTSGLLSRGYTF. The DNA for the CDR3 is TGTGCCAGCACCTCTGGTCTTTTATCACGGGGCTACACCTTC.

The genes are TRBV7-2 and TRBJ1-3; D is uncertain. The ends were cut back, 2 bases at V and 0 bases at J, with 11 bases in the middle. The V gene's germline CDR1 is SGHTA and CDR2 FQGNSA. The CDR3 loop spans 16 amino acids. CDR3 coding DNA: TGTGCCAGCAGCTTAAGCAGCCCGAGCTCTGGAAACACCATATATTTT. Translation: CASSLSSPSSGNTIYF.

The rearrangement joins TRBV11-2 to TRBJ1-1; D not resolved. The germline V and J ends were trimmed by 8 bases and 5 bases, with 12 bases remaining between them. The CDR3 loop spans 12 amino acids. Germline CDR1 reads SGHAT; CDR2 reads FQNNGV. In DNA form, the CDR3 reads TGTGCCAGCTTAATTCGGGAGACTGAAGCTTTCTTT. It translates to CASLIRETEAFF.

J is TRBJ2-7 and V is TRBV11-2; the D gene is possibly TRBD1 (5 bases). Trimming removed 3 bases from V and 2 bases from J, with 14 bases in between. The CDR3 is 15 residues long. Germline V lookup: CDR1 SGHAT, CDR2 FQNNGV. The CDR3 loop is CASSFLSKDTYEQYF. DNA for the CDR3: TGTGCCAGCAGCTTTTTGAGTAAGGACACCTACGAGCAGTACTTC.